This T cell receptor beta chain was sequenced during a study of T cell responses to AZD1222 COVID-19 vaccine. Clones were read by immunoSEQ multiplex PCR, and TCRdb kept only the in-frame ones, dropping some. Seen here are approximately 130,000 clones, approximately 85% observed once, and the top ten hold 7.9%. The CDR3 covers 14 residues. The V end was cut by 7 bases, the J end by 7 bases, with 17 bases between. From germline, CDR1 is SGHRS and CDR2 YFSETQ. A remark on this clone: Antigen specificity is unknown.

The study's findings and limits: Unmutated variant regions are reportedly targeted by nearly half of spike-specific TCRs. Spike was spanned by vaccine-associated CD4 TCRs, which were dominant at 160-218 and 743-854. Clonal diversity was possibly underestimated, and white British individuals and females predominated among donors. Recipients of two AZD1222 doses showed rising Spike-specific TCR breadth and depth.

This sequence originates from an adult who received the MenACWY meningococcal vaccine as a control. The sequences come from peripheral blood, collected 28 days after the second dose of the MenACWY control vaccine. V usage is TRBV5-1 and J usage is TRBJ2-2; D gene unclear. This CDR3 reads CASEVGFGDGELFF. The CDR3 bases are TGCGCCAGCGAGGTCGGGTTCGGAGACGGGGAGCTGTTTTTT. The full variable domain, its missing parts supplied by reference TRBV5-1 and TRBJ2-2, is KAGVTQTPRYLIKTRGQQVTLSCSPISGHRSVSWYQQTPGQGLQFLFEYFSETQRNKGNFPGRFSGRQFSNSRSEMNVSTLELGDSALYLCASEVGFGDGELFFGEGSRLTVL.